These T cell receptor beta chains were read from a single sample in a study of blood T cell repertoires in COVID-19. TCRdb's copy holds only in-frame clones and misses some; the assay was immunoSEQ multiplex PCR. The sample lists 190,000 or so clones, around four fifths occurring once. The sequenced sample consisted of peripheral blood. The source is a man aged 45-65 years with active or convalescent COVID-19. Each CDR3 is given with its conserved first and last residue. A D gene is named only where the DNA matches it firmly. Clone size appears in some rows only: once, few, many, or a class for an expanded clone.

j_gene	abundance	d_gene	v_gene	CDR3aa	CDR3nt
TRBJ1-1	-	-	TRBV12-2	CASRRSGSRATEAFF	TGTGCAAGTCGTCGCTCAGGCAGCCGCGCCACTGAAGCTTTCTTT
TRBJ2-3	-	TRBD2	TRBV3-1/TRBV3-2	CASSPSGREADTQYF	TGTGCCAGCAGCCCCAGCGGGAGGGAAGCAGATACGCAGTATTTT
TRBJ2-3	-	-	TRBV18	CASSRDSSLDTQYF	TGTGCCAGCTCCCGGGACTCAAGTCTCGATACGCAGTATTTT
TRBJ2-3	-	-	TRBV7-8	CASSLDSLLSTDTQYF	TGTGCCAGCAGCTTAGACAGCCTACTTAGCACAGATACGCAGTATTTT
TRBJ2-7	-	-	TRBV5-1	CASRADSYEQYF	TGCGCCAGCAGGGCGGACTCCTACGAGCAGTACTTC
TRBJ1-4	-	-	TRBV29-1	CSVGGGTNEKLFF	TGCAGCGTTGGGGGGGGTACTAATGAAAAACTGTTTTTT
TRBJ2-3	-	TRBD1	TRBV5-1	CASSPGQGADTQYF	TGCGCCAGCAGCCCGGGACAGGGGGCAGATACGCAGTATTTT
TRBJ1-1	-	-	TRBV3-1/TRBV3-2	CASSQGLGANTEAFF	TGTGCCAGCAGCCAAGGTCTGGGGGCGAACACTGAAGCTTTCTTT
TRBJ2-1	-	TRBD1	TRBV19	CASMSSGQGLNEQFF	TGTGCCAGTATGTCGTCGGGACAGGGACTCAATGAGCAGTTCTTC
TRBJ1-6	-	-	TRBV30	CAWSGQLNSPLHF	TGTGCCTGGAGTGGACAGCTTAATTCACCCCTCCACTTT
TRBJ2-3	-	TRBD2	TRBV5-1	CASSTSGSTDTQYF	TGCGCCAGCAGCACTAGCGGGAGCACAGATACGCAGTATTTT
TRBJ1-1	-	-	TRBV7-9	CASTQTGNTEAFF	TGTGCCAGCACCCAGACAGGGAACACTGAAGCTTTCTTT
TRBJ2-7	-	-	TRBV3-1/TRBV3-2	CATTRGRSPYEQYF	TGTGCCACCACGAGAGGGAGGTCTCCCTACGAGCAGTACTTC
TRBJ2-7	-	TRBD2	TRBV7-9	CASSLTSVYEQYF	TGTGCCAGCAGCTTGACTAGCGTCTACGAGCAGTACTTC
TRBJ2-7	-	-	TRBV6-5	CASSYSLGAYEQYF	TGTGCCAGCAGTTACTCTCTCGGGGCCTACGAGCAGTACTTC
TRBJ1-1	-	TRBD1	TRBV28	CASSRGGQGAKTEAFF	TGTGCCAGCAGCCGGGGGGGACAGGGGGCGAAGACTGAAGCTTTCTTT
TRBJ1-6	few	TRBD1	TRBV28	CASRRTPRTGAHNSPLHF	TGTGCCAGCAGGCGAACCCCCAGGACAGGGGCGCATAATTCACCCCTCCACTTT
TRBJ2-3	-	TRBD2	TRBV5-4	CASSLGGSTDTQYF	TGTGCCAGCAGCCTGGGAGGGAGCACAGATACGCAGTATTTT
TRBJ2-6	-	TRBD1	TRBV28	CASSPNRGRSGANVLTF	TGTGCCAGCAGTCCAAACAGGGGGCGGTCTGGGGCCAACGTCCTGACTTTC
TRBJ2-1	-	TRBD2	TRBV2	CASNAGGQFSSYNEQFF	TGTGCCAGCAATGCGGGAGGGCAATTCAGCTCCTACAATGAGCAGTTCTTC
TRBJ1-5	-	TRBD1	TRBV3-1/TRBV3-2	CASSNTGTGVNQPQHF	TGTGCCAGCAGCAACACCGGGACAGGGGTCAATCAGCCCCAGCATTTT
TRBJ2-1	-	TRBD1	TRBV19	CASSTGTGYNEQFF	TGTGCCAGTAGTACCGGGACAGGGTACAATGAGCAGTTCTTC
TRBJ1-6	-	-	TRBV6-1	CASSERYSRVKNSPLHF	TGTGCCAGCAGTGAACGGTACTCCAGGGTTAAGAATTCACCCCTCCACTTT
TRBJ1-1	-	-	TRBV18	CASSALQTLNTEAFF	TGTGCCAGCTCAGCCCTCCAGACACTCAACACTGAAGCTTTCTTT
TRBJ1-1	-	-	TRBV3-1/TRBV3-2	CASSQGSNTEAFF	TGTGCCAGCAGCCAAGGGAGCAACACTGAAGCTTTCTTT
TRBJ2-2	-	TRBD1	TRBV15	CATSSRGHETGELFF	TGTGCCACCAGCAGCAGGGGGCATGAGACCGGGGAGCTGTTTTTT
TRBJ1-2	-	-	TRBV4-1	CASSQDPGRLGDGYTF	TGCGCCAGCAGCCAAGACCCCGGCCGTCTAGGGGATGGCTACACCTTC
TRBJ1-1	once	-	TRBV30	CAWSGRQGTKAFF	TGTGCCTGGAGTGGGCGGCAGGGGACCAAAGCTTTCTTT
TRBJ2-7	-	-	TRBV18	CASSPGAYEQYF	TGTGCCAGCTCACCAGGAGCTTACGAGCAGTACTTC
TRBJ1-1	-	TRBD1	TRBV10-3	CATGTGTMNTEAFF	TGTGCCACCGGGACAGGCACAATGAACACTGAAGCTTTCTTT
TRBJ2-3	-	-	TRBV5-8	CASSLFAGVSTDTQYF	TGTGCCAGCAGCTTGTTTGCAGGGGTCTCCACAGATACGCAGTATTTT
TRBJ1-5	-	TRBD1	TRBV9	CASSVDGQGNQPQHF	TGTGCCAGCAGCGTAGACGGACAGGGGAATCAGCCCCAGCATTTT
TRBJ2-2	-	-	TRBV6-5	CASSYSRQMNTGELFF	TGTGCCAGCAGTTACTCGAGACAGATGAACACCGGGGAGCTGTTTTTT
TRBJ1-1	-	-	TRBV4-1	CASSVAPGTEAFF	TGCGCCAGCAGCGTCGCACCGGGCACTGAAGCTTTCTTT
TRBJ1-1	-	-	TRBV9	CASSEASNTEAFF	TGTGCCAGCAGCGAAGCCTCGAACACTGAAGCTTTCTTT
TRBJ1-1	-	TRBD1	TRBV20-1	CSASSRDRDYTEAFF	TGCAGTGCTAGTAGTCGGGACAGGGACTACACTGAAGCTTTCTTT
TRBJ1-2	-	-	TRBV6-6	CASSYSISGDGYTF	TGTGCCAGCAGTTACTCGATATCGGGGGATGGCTACACCTTC
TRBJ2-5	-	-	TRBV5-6	CASSLRQGPQETQYF	TGTGCCAGCAGCTTGAGGCAGGGGCCGCAAGAGACCCAGTACTTC
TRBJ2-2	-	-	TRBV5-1	CASSYQRDGELFF	TGCGCCAGCAGCTACCAACGAGACGGGGAGCTGTTTTTT
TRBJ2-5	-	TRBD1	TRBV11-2	CASSQGRDRKTQYF	TGTGCCAGCAGCCAGGGCAGGGACAGAAAGACCCAGTACTTC
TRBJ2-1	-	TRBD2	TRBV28	CASSFLPSGSPYYNEQFF	TGTGCCAGCAGTTTTTTACCTAGCGGGAGCCCATACTACAATGAGCAGTTCTTC
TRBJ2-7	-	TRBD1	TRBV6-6	CASSYSRDRGSSEQYF	TGTGCCAGCAGTTACTCGAGGGACAGGGGTTCGAGCGAGCAGTACTTC
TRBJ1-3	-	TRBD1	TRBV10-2	CASSLGGSSGNTIYF	TGCGCCAGCAGCCTAGGGGGCAGCTCTGGAAACACCATATATTTT
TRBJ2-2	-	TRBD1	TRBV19	CASSGPGQGTGELFF	TGTGCCAGTAGTGGGCCGGGACAGGGAACCGGGGAGCTGTTTTTT
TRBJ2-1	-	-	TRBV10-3	CAISSFGEQFF	TGTGCCATCAGTAGTTTCGGTGAGCAGTTCTTC
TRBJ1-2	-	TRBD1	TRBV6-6	CASSSPDRGSDGYTF	TGTGCCAGCAGCTCCCCGGACAGGGGATCGGATGGCTACACCTTC
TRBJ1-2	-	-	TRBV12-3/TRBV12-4	CASSRLNWGYTF	TGTGCCAGCAGTCGACTAAATTGGGGCTACACCTTC
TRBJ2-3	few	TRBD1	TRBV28	CASSRIQGSGADTQYF	TGTGCCAGCAGTCGAATACAGGGGTCAGGGGCAGATACGCAGTATTTT
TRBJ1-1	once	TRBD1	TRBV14	CASSHLPGQGITEAFF	TGTGCCAGCAGCCACCTACCGGGACAGGGGATCACTGAAGCTTTCTTT
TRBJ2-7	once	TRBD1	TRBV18	CASSGQGSHEQYF	TGTGCCAGCTCGGGACAGGGAAGCCACGAGCAGTACTTC
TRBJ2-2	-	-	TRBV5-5	CASSLAGTSNTGELFF	TGTGCCAGCAGCTTGGCCGGGACTTCGAACACCGGGGAGCTGTTTTTT
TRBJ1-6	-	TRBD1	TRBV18	CASSRMDRGLNSPLHF	TGTGCCAGCTCACGGATGGACAGGGGGCTAAATTCACCCCTCCACTTT
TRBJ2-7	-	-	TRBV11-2	CASGDFAGSYEQYF	TGTGCCAGCGGGGATTTTGCGGGGTCCTACGAGCAGTACTTC
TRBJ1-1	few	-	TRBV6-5	CASSSPRVGAFF	TGTGCCAGCAGTTCCCCCAGGGTGGGAGCTTTCTTT
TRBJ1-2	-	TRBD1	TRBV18	CASSPRGQDSNYGYTF	TGTGCCAGCTCCCCGAGGGGACAGGACTCTAACTATGGCTACACCTTC
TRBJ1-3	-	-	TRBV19	CASSPGASSGNTIYF	TGTGCCAGTAGTCCAGGGGCGAGCTCTGGAAACACCATATATTTT
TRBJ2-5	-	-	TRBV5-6	CASTTLGKGQGLTPQYF	-
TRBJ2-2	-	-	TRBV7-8	CASSLGTRDTGELFF	TGTGCCAGCAGCCTCGGGACAAGAGACACCGGGGAGCTGTTTTTT
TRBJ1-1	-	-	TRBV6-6	CASSPPQGQVKNTEAFF	TGTGCCAGCAGTCCTCCCCAGGGGCAGGTAAAAAACACTGAAGCTTTCTTT
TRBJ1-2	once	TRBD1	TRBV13	CASSLASGGAWGYTF	TGTGCCAGCAGCTTAGCCTCAGGGGGCGCGTGGGGCTACACCTTC